This passage covers 18 T cell receptor beta chains from one sample sequenced in a study of blood T cell repertoires in COVID-19. The protocol was immunoSEQ multiplex PCR, while the TCRdb copy is restricted to in-frame clones and leaves out a portion. The repertoire holds roughly 260,000 clones, with about 87% as singletons. Sequences were obtained from peripheral blood. The receptors derive from a woman aged 45-60 years with acute or convalescent COVID-19.

The chain couples TRBV2 to TRBJ2-1; TRBD1 agrees at 7 bases. The CDR3 sequence is 16 residues long. The germline V gene encodes CDR1 SNHLY and CDR2 FYNNEI. The V and J ends lost 4 bases and 3 bases, in that order; junction bases with no gene match: 9. CDR3 sequence: CASSVSGTAIYNEQFF. The DNA for the CDR3 is TGTGCCAGCAGTGTATCCGGGACAGCAATCTACAATGAGCAGTTCTTC. Combining the CDR3 with reference TRBV2 and TRBJ2-1 gives the whole variable domain EPEVTQTPSHQVTQMGQEVILRCVPISNHLYFYWYRQILGQKVEFLVSFYNNEISEKSEIFDDQFSVERPDGSNFTLKIRSTKLEDSAMYFCASSVSGTAIYNEQFFGPGTRLTVL.

CDR3 sequence (DNA): TGTGCCAGCAGCACGCAGTTCACAGATACGCAGTATTTT. Its protein is CASSTQFTDTQYF. This chain uses TRBV7-2 with TRBJ2-3; D is undetermined. V gave up 5 bases and J gave up 2 bases, with 8 bases separating them. The germline V gene encodes CDR1 SGHTA and CDR2 FQGNSA. There are 13 residues in the CDR3.

This clone was counted a few times. V usage is TRBV18 and J usage is TRBJ1-1; 8 bases match TRBD1. Unmatched junction bases numbered 8, after V lost 5 bases and J lost 6 bases. The CDR3 has 14 amino acids. Germline assignment: CDR1 KGHSH and CDR2 LQKENI. The CDR3 loop is CASSSLQGGPEAFF. As DNA, the CDR3 is TGTGCCAGCTCATCACTACAGGGGGGCCCTGAAGCTTTCTTT. The full variable domain, its missing parts supplied by reference TRBV18 and TRBJ1-1, is NAGVMQNPRHLVRRRGQEARLRCSPMKGHSHVYWYRQLPEEGLKFMVYLQKENIIDESGMPKERFSAEFPKEGPSILRIQQVVRGDSAAYFCASSSLQGGPEAFFGQGTRLTVV.

This clone occurred once. The chain links TRBV7-9 to TRBJ2-3; tentative D call: TRBD1 (6 bases). V lost 1 base to trimming and J lost 0 bases, with 14 bases between them. CDR3 length equals 17 residues. Germline V lookup: CDR1 SEHNR, CDR2 FQNEAQ (reference sequence). The DNA for the CDR3 is TGTGCCAGCAGCTTAGAGTGGGGGACACATAGCACAGATACGCAGTATTTT. Translated: CASSLEWGTHSTDTQYF.

The J gene is TRBJ1-5, the V gene TRBV7-9; D gene unclear. The CDR3 consists of 15 residues. The germline V gene encodes CDR1 SEHNR and CDR2 FQNEAQ (reference sequence). V was shortened by 7 bases and J by 5 bases, with 18 bases between the two germline ends. For the CDR3, the DNA is TGTGCCAGCACTCGCGAAAACAGATTCGATCAGCCCCAGCATTTT. Translated: CASTRENRFDQPQHF.

The chain recombines TRBV12-3 or TRBV12-4 with TRBJ2-4; 7 bases map to TRBD2. V lost 5 bases, J lost 7 bases, and 5 bases stayed unmatched. CDR3 length equals 13 residues. The CDR3 protein is CASSPGGLNIQYF. DNA for the CDR3: TGTGCCAGCAGTCCGGGGGGATTGAACATTCAGTACTTC.

DNA for the CDR3: TGTGCCACCAGCCCCCTCGGCGGGGAGCTGTTTTTT. It encodes CATSPLGGELFF. This chain links TRBV24-1 with TRBJ2-2; unclear D gene. CDR3 length: 12 amino acids. Trimming stripped 7 bases from V and 7 bases from J, with 9 bases between. Per the germline V gene, CDR1 is KGHDR and CDR2 is SFDVKD.

The sample holds one count of this clone. The chain is built from TRBV9 and TRBJ2-7, with TRBD1 as a possible D gene (6 bases). The germline gives CDR1 SGDLS, CDR2 YYNGEE. V shed 0 bases and J shed 7 bases, with 17 bases lying between them. The CDR3 is made up of 15 amino acids. The CDR3, as DNA: TGTGCCAGCAGCGTAGATTTTCAGGGGTTGGGGGAGCAGTACTTC. It is translated as CASSVDFQGLGEQYF.

The chain combines TRBV12-3 or TRBV12-4 with TRBJ1-4; the D is unclear. Trimming cost V 6 bases and J 0 bases, with 5 bases left between them. CDR3 length: 13 residues. CDR3 in amino acids: CASRESTNEKLFF. The CDR3 DNA reads TGTGCCAGCAGGGAGTCAACTAATGAAAAACTGTTTTTT.

The chain is built from TRBV24-1 and TRBJ2-2; tentative D call: TRBD2 (6 bases). The germline V and J ends were trimmed by 6 bases and 0 bases, with 16 bases remaining between them. There are 17 residues in the CDR3. Per the germline V gene, CDR1 is KGHDR and CDR2 is SFDVKD. Here the CDR3 reads CATSNAIGSANTGELFF. The CDR3 DNA sequence: TGTGCCACCAGTAACGCTATCGGGAGCGCGAACACCGGGGAGCTGTTTTTT.

The genes are TRBV27 and TRBJ2-7; 7 nucleotides match TRBD1. The J segment lost 3 bases and the V segment lost 8 bases, leaving 13 bases of the junction unmatched. Germline V gene sequence: CDR1 MNHEY, CDR2 SMNVEV (reference sequence). CDR3 length: 15 amino acids. The CDR3 region has the DNA TGTGCCAGCCCCAACCTGACAGGGATATTCTACGAGCAGTACTTC. Translated: CASPNLTGIFYEQYF.

The chain combines TRBV29-1 with TRBJ1-1; 7 bases are a match to TRBD1. Germline V gives CDR1 SQVTM, CDR2 ANQGSEA. V trimming: 5 bases; J trimming: 0 bases; junction bases outside the gene matches: 12. The CDR3 runs to 16 residues. CDR3 sequence reads: CSVCRDSRTMNTEAFF. CDR3 nucleotides: TGCAGCGTTTGCCGGGACAGCCGAACAATGAACACTGAAGCTTTCTTT.

This chain uses TRBV11-3 with TRBJ1-2; 7 positions match TRBD1. With 6 bases clipped from V and 6 bases from J, the junction kept 13 bases outside the gene matches. The germline gives CDR1 SGHNT, CDR2 YENEEA. CDR3 length equals 15 residues. This CDR3 reads CASRRPQGQCDGYTF. DNA for the CDR3: TGTGCCAGCAGACGACCACAGGGGCAATGCGATGGCTACACCTTC.

This chain joins TRBV7-3 and TRBJ2-1, with 7 bases that match TRBD2. Unmatched junction bases numbered 9, after V lost 5 bases and J lost 5 bases. CDR1 is SGHTA, CDR2 FQGTGA, per germline. The CDR3 loop spans 15 amino acids. CDR3 sequence: CASSRRGTTNNEQFF. The CDR3 nucleotides are TGTGCCAGCAGCCGGCGAGGGACTACTAACAATGAGCAGTTCTTC.

The gene calls are TRBV24-1 and TRBJ2-7; 7 bases match TRBD1. J gave up 4 bases and V 5 bases, and 16 bases lay outside the gene matches. The CDR3 covers 17 residues. Germline CDR1 KGHDR, CDR2 SFDVKD. CDR3 protein: CATSAAGTANREYEQYF. The DNA of the CDR3 is TGTGCCACCAGTGCCGCCGGGACAGCCAACCGAGAATACGAGCAGTACTTC.

In its sample, this clone ranks as medium-sized. The chain combines TRBV11-2 with TRBJ1-1; D is uncertain. Germline CDR1 SGHAT, CDR2 FQNNGV. CDR3 length: 17 residues. V gave up 4 bases and J gave up 5 bases, with 23 bases separating them. CDR3 loop: CASSSTNAPAGLTEAFF. DNA for the CDR3: TGTGCCAGCAGCTCGACTAATGCCCCGGCCGGATTAACTGAAGCTTTCTTT.

The rearrangement joins TRBV9 to TRBJ1-1; TRBD1 aligns across 7 bases. J gave up 4 bases and V 4 bases, and 16 bases lay outside the gene matches. The CDR3 runs 17 residues. The germline gives CDR1 SGDLS, CDR2 YYNGEE. The CDR3 nucleotides read TGTGCCAGCAGCAGAGGAAGGGGGCAGGCTTGGGGCACTGAAGCTTTCTTT. The encoded protein is CASSRGRGQAWGTEAFF.

The rearrangement links TRBV19 to TRBJ1-2; 7 bases line up with TRBD1. The CDR3 extends over 15 amino acids. With 4 bases clipped from V and 2 bases from J, the junction kept 7 bases outside the gene matches. Germline CDR1 and CDR2: LNHDA and SQIVND (reference sequence). This CDR3 is CASSTDRVGNYGYTF. CDR3 coding DNA: TGTGCCAGTAGTACAGACAGGGTTGGCAACTATGGCTACACCTTC.